Described below is a single TCR beta chain sequence and its context. What it binds is not known. Trimming took 5 bases from V and 6 from J, leaving 19 bases between them. This CDR3 is built from 15 residues. This record comes from a study of T cells after yellow fever vaccination. TCR cDNA was made by 5'RACE template switching, adding a universal primer site and UMIs. Each CDR3 protein gets one entry after TCRdb re-called the 5' RACE reads with MiXCR. Of 100,000 to 150,000 distinct CDR3 sequences listed, approximately 8.4% are singletons. General study findings and limits: There was a possibility that FACS-sorted repertoires contained abundant clonotypes contaminating from the bulk population. A weaker secondary response peaked on day 5, the primary on day 15. A large majority of primary-vaccination clones showed up again after the booster (roughly 95% CD4, about 90% CD8).

This clonotype was obtained from a man younger than 35 who received the YFV17D yellow fever vaccine. This chain joins TRBV12-3 or TRBV12-4 and TRBJ1-2; unclear D gene. This sample comprised CD8+ T cells sorted from PBMCs, obtained on the day of the yellow fever booster vaccination. The CDR3 DNA reads TGTGCCAGCAGTACTCGGGAGGCCCTGGGTCATGGCTACACCTTC. Translating it yields CASSTREALGHGYTF.